These T cell receptor beta chains were read from a single sample in a study of cytomegalovirus exposure and HLA in healthy donors. Method: immunoSEQ multiplex PCR; TCRdb's copy keeps in-frame clones and lacks some. Among more than 85,000 clones, under 85% were seen once, and the ten largest hold under 9.5%. Source material: PBMCs. The receptors here all came from a man aged 40-55 years in good health and CMV-seronegative. The CDR3 runs from the conserved cysteine through the conserved F or W. The D gene is left open where the match is weak. Expanded clones get a size class; other rows say once, few or many, or leave the size out.

V	size	D	J	CDR3	DNA
TRBV27	-	-	TRBJ2-7	CASSLTTQGIEQYF	TGTGCCAGCAGTTTGACCACCCAGGGGATCGAGCAGTACTTC
TRBV19	-	TRBD2	TRBJ2-3	CASSILAGDAADTQYF	TGTGCCAGTAGTATTCTTGCGGGGGATGCGGCAGATACGCAGTATTTT
TRBV6-5	-	-	TRBJ2-7	CASSPLGGPYEQYF	TGTGCCAGCAGTCCCCTCGGGGGGCCCTACGAGCAGTACTTC
TRBV6-6	few	-	TRBJ1-6	CASSLSDSPLHF	TGTGCCAGCAGTCTATCGGATTCACCCCTCCACTTT
TRBV9	-	-	TRBJ2-1	CASSVAPGSYNEQFF	TGTGCCAGCAGCGTAGCTCCGGGTTCCTACAATGAGCAGTTCTTC
TRBV18	-	-	TRBJ2-3	CASSPMRAGGDTQYF	TGTGCCAGCTCACCGATGAGGGCAGGAGGCGATACGCAGTATTTT
TRBV7-2	-	-	TRBJ1-2	CASSLVKGQAGGYTF	TGTGCCAGCAGCTTAGTTAAGGGGCAGGCCGGGGGCTACACCTTC
TRBV7-9	-	TRBD2	TRBJ2-3	CASSLLIGLAGTDTQYF	TGTGCCAGCAGCTTATTAATCGGTCTAGCGGGCACAGATACGCAGTATTTT
TRBV29-1	-	-	TRBJ2-7	CSVPFDGEQYF	TGCAGCGTTCCCTTTGACGGGGAGCAGTACTTC
TRBV7-2	-	-	TRBJ1-1	CASSLAFPDVSKGMAFF	TGTGCCAGCAGCTTAGCGTTTCCGGACGTCTCGAAGGGGATGGCTTTCTTT
TRBV29-1	once	TRBD1	TRBJ2-5	CLADRGEETQYF	TGCCTAGCAGACAGGGGCGAAGAGACCCAGTACTTC
TRBV4-1	-	TRBD2	TRBJ2-3	CASSQDGLAGATDTQYF	TGCGCCAGCAGCCAAGATGGGCTAGCGGGGGCCACAGATACGCAGTATTTT
TRBV14	-	TRBD1	TRBJ1-1	CASSQAGGTTEAFF	TGTGCCAGCAGCCAGGCAGGGGGGACTACTGAAGCTTTCTTT
TRBV19	-	-	TRBJ2-4	CASSIQGKNIQYF	TGTGCCAGTAGTATCCAGGGTAAAAACATTCAGTACTTC
TRBV29-1	many	-	TRBJ1-2	CSVPVGAYGYTF	TGCAGCGTCCCCGTCGGTGCCTATGGCTACACCTTC
TRBV9	-	TRBD2	TRBJ2-2	CASSLTSGGRTGELFF	TGTGCCAGCAGCCTGACTAGCGGGGGGCGCACCGGGGAGCTGTTTTTT
TRBV5-1	-	-	TRBJ2-7	CASSLDASYGQYF	TGCGCCAGCAGCTTGGACGCATCCTACGGGCAGTACTTC
TRBV5-4	-	-	TRBJ1-1	CASSIDRSPEAFF	TGTGCCAGCAGCATAGACAGGTCCCCTGAAGCTTTCTTT
TRBV4-1	-	-	TRBJ2-1	CASSPHPGGPPNEQFF	TGCGCCAGCAGCCCCCATCCCGGGGGGCCCCCCAATGAGCAGTTCTTC
TRBV2	-	-	TRBJ1-1	CASSITGDTEAFF	TGTGCCAGCAGTATAACAGGAGACACTGAAGCTTTCTTT
TRBV2	once	-	TRBJ2-2	CASWGQVNTGELFF	TGTGCCAGCTGGGGGCAGGTGAACACCGGGGAGCTGTTTTTT
TRBV7-8	-	-	TRBJ1-4	CASSWGLSEKLFF	TGTGCCAGCAGCTGGGGGCTTTCGGAAAAACTGTTTTTT
TRBV5-1	-	TRBD1	TRBJ2-4	CASSLGGTGKNIQYF	TGCGCCAGCAGCTTAGGGGGGACAGGGAAAAACATTCAGTACTTC
TRBV5-1	-	TRBD1	TRBJ2-7	CASSLGGTGYNEQYF	TGCGCCAGCAGCTTAGGGGGGACAGGGTACAACGAGCAGTACTTC
TRBV5-1	-	-	TRBJ1-2	CASSPGQNYGYTF	TGCGCCAGCAGCCCAGGACAGAACTATGGCTACACCTTC
TRBV11-3	-	-	TRBJ1-5	CASSPGIRQPQHF	TGTGCCAGCAGCCCCGGTATTCGACAGCCCCAGCATTTT
TRBV2	-	-	TRBJ1-6	CASSEGGYADWTPLHF	TGTGCCAGCAGTGAAGGTGGATATGCGGATTGGACACCCCTCCACTTT
TRBV7-2	-	TRBD1	TRBJ1-6	CASSLQPQGAYSPLHF	TGTGCCAGCAGCTTACAGCCGCAGGGGGCTTATTCACCCCTCCACTTT
TRBV4-3	-	TRBD1	TRBJ2-1	CASSQEVQGTYNEQFF	TGCGCCAGCAGCCAAGAGGTACAGGGGACGTACAATGAGCAGTTCTTC
TRBV19	few	TRBD1	TRBJ1-1	CASGSIPGQGQVKAFF	TGTGCCAGTGGCAGTATACCGGGACAAGGACAGGTGAAAGCTTTCTTT
TRBV7-2	-	-	TRBJ1-3	CASSSSGVKSGNTIYF	TGTGCCAGCAGCTCCTCAGGGGTAAAGTCTGGAAACACCATATATTTT
TRBV5-4	-	-	TRBJ1-1	CASSFSSNTEAFF	TGTGCCAGCAGCTTTTCTTCGAACACTGAAGCTTTCTTT